Given below is one T cell receptor beta chain in context. No antigen is known for it. The sample originates from a study of beta chain features in type 1 diabetes. Findings of the study overall: Any role of HLA type in TCRB rearrangement remained unresolved here. Sampled from patients, naive, central memory and Treg TCRB repertoires appeared more similar than those sampled from healthy donors. When cDNA is sequenced, cells with high TCR expression could be over-represented.

CDR3 length: 13 residues. CDR1 and CDR2 (germline): LGHNA, YNFKEQ. V shed 1 base and J shed 2 bases, with 5 bases lying between them. Since all of the isolated RNA was reverse transcribed, expressed TCRB transcripts were what got sequenced. The table came from immunoSEQ multiplex PCR; TCRdb's copy has only in-frame clones and leaves some out. The top ten hold 0.035% to 0.05% of the sample, which has roughly 380,000 clones, roughly 21% seen once. The clonotype originates from a woman younger than 30 in good health. The genes are TRBV4-2 and TRBJ2-5; D not certain. The specimen sequenced was naive CD4+ T cells from blood. The CDR3 region is CASSQARQETQYF. CDR3 sequence (DNA): TGTGCCAGCAGCCAAGCTAGACAAGAGACCCAGTACTTC.